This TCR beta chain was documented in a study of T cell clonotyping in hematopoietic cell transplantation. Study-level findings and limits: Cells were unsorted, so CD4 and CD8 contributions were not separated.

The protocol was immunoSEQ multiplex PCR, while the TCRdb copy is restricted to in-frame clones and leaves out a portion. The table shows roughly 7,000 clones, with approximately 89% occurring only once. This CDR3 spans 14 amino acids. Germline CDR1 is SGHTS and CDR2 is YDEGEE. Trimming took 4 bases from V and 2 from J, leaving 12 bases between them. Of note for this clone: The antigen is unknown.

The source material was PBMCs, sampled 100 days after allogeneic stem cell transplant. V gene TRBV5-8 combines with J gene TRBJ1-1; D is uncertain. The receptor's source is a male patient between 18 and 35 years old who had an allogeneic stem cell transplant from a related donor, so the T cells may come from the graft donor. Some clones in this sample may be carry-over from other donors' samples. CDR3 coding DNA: TGTGCCAGCAGCCGGCTTCTTTACAACACTGAAGCTTTCTTT. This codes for CASSRLLYNTEAFF.